This T cell receptor beta chain emerged from a study of control samples from healthy donors and cancer patients. Data came from immunoSEQ multiplex PCR; TCRdb stores just in-frame clones and leaves some out. The profile shows 95,000 to 130,000 clones, 93% of them singletons. The germline CDR1 and CDR2 sequences are SGHAT and FQNNGV. CDR3 size: 15 residues. V lost 3 bases to trimming and J lost 0 bases, with 12 bases between them. The chain links TRBV11-2 to TRBJ2-7; tentatively, D is TRBD2 (6 bases). The sequence came from a man aged 30-40 years in good health. Sequences were obtained from blood. This chain's CDR3 is CASSFGGESSYEQYF. Here the CDR3 DNA reads TGTGCCAGCAGCTTTGGCGGGGAGAGCTCCTACGAGCAGTACTTC.